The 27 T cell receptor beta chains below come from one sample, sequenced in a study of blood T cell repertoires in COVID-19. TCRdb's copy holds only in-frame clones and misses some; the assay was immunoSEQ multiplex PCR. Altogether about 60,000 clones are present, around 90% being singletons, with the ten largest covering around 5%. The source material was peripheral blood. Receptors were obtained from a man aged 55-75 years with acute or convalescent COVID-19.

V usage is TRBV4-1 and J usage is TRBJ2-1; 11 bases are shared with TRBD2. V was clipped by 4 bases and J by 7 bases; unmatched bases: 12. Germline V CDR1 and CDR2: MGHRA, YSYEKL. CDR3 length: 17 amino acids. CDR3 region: CASSLQTSGIGANEQFF. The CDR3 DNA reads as TGCGCCAGCAGCCTCCAGACTAGCGGGATAGGTGCGAATGAGCAGTTCTTC.

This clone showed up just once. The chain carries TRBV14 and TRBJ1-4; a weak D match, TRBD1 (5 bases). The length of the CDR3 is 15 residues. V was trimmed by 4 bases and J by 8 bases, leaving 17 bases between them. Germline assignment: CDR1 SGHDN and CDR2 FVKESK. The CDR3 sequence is CASSPRPSRGEKLFF. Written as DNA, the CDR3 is TGTGCCAGCAGCCCCCGGCCTTCCCGGGGGGAAAAACTGTTTTTT.

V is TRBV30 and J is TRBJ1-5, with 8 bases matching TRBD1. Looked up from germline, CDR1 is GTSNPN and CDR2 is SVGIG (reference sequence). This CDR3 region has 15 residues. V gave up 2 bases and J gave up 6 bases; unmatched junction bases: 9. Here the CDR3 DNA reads TGTGCCTGGAGTCGGGGGGCAGGGACAGGTCAGCCCCAGCATTTT. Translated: CAWSRGAGTGQPQHF.

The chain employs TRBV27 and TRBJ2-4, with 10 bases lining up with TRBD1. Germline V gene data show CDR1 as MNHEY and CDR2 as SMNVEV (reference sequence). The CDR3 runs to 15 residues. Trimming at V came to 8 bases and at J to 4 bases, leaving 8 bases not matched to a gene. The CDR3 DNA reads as TGTGCCAGCTTCGAACTGGGACAGGGGAAAAACATTCAGTACTTC. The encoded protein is CASFELGQGKNIQYF.

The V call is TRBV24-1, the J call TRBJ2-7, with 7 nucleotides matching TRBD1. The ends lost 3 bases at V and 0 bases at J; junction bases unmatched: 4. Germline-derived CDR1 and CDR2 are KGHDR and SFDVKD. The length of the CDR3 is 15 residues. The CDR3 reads CATSDGGTASYEQYF. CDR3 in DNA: TGTGCCACCAGTGATGGTGGGACAGCCTCCTACGAGCAGTACTTC.

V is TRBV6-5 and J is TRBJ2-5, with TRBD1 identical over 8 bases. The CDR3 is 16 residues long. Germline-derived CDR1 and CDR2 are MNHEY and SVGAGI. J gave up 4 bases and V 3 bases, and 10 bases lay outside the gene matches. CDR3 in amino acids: CASSYRTGNQAETQYF. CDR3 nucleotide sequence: TGTGCCAGCAGTTATAGGACAGGGAACCAAGCAGAGACCCAGTACTTC.

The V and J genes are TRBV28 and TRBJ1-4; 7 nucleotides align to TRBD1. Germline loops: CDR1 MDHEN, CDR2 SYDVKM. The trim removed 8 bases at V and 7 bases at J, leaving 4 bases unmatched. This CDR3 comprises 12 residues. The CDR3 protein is CASAQGFEKLFF. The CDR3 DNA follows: TGTGCCAGCGCACAGGGGTTTGAAAAACTGTTTTTT.

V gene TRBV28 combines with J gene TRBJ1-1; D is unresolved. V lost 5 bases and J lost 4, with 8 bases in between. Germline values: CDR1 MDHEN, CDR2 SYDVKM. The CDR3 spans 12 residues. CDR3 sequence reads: CASSPHSTEAFF. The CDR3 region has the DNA TGTGCCAGCAGTCCCCACAGCACTGAAGCTTTCTTT.

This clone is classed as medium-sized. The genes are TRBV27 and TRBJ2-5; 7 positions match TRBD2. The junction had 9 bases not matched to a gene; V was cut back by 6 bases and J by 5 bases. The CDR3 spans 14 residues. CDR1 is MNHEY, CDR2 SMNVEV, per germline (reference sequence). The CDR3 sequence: CASSPGWGGETQYF. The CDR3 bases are TGTGCCAGCAGCCCGGGGTGGGGAGGGGAGACCCAGTACTTC.

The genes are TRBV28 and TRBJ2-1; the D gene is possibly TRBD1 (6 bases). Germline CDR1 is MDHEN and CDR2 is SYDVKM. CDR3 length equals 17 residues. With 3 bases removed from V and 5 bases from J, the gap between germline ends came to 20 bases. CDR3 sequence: CASSFPTYRVINNEQFF. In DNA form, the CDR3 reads TGTGCCAGCAGTTTTCCAACTTACAGGGTGATAAACAATGAGCAGTTCTTC. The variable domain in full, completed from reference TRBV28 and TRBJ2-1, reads DVKVTQSSRYLVKRTGEKVFLECVQDMDHENMFWYRQDPGLGLRLIYFSYDVKMKEKGDIPEGYSVSREKKERFSLILESASTNQTSMYLCASSFPTYRVINNEQFFGPGTRLTVL.

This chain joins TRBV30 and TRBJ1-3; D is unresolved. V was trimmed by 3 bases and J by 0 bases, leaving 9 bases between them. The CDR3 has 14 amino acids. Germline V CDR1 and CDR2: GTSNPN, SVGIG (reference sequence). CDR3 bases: TGTGCCTGGAGGGACGGAGGCTCTGGAAACACCATATATTTT. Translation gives CAWRDGGSGNTIYF.

The CDR3 coding sequence is TGCGCCAGCAGCGCCATCGGGAGCTATGGCTACACCTTC. Its protein is CASSAIGSYGYTF. This chain uses TRBV5-1 with TRBJ1-2; no reliable D call. Germline values: CDR1 SGHRS, CDR2 YFSETQ. V dropped 4 bases and J dropped 4 bases, with 11 bases sitting between them. CDR3 length equals 13 residues.

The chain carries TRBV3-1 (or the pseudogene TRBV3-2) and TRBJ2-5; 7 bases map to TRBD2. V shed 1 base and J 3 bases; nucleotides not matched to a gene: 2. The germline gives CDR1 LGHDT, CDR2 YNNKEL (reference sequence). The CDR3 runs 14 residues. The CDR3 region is CASSQVAGEETQYF. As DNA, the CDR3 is TGTGCCAGCAGCCAAGTTGCGGGAGAAGAGACCCAGTACTTC.

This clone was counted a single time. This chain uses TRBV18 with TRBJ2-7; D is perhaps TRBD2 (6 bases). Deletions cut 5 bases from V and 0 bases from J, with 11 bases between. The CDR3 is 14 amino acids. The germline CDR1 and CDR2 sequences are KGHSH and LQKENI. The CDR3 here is CASSSGRGSYEQYF. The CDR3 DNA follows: TGTGCCAGCTCATCGGGGCGGGGCTCCTACGAGCAGTACTTC.

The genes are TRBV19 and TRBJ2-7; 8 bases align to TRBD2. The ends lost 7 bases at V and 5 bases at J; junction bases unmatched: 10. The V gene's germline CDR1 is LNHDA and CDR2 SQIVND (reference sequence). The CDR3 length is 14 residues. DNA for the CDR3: TGTGCCAGTACCCCAGCGGGAGTGCACAACGAGCAGTACTTC. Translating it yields CASTPAGVHNEQYF.

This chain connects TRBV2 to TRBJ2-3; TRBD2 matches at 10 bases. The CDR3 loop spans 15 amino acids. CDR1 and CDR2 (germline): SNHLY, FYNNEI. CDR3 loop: CAALGLAGVSDTQYF. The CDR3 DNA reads TGTGCAGCACTGGGGCTAGCGGGAGTGTCAGATACGCAGTATTTT.

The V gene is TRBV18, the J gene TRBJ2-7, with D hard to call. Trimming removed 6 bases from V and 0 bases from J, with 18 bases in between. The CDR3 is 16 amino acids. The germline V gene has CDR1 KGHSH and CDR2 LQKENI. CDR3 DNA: TGTGCCAGCTCCCCATTTGACCCAAGGAGCTCCTACGAGCAGTACTTC. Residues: CASSPFDPRSSYEQYF.

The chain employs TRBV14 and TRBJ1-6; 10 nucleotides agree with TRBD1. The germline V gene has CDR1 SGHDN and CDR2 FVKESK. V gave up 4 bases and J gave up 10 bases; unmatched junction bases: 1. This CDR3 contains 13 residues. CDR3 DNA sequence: TGTGCCAGCAGCCTGGGACAGGGGTCACCCCTCCACTTT. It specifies CASSLGQGSPLHF.

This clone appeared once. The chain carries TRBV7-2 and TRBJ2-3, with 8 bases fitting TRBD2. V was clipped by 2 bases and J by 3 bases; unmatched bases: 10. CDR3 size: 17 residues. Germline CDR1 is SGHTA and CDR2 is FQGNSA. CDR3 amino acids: CASSLSGGASPTDTQYF. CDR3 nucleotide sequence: TGTGCCAGCAGCTTATCGGGGGGGGCTAGCCCGACAGATACGCAGTATTTT.

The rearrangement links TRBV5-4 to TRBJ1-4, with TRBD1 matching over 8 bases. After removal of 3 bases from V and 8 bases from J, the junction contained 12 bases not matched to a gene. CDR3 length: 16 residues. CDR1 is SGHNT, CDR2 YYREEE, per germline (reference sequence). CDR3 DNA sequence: TGTGCCAGCAGCTCAGGGGGCAGATTGCTGGGGGAAAAACTGTTTTTT. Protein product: CASSSGGRLLGEKLFF.

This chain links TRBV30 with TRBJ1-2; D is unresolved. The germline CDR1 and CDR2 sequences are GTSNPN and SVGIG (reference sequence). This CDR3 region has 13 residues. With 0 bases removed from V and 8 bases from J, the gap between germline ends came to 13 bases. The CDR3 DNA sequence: TGTGCCTGGAGTGTAAAGGGTTCGGGGGGCTACACCTTC. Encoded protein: CAWSVKGSGGYTF.

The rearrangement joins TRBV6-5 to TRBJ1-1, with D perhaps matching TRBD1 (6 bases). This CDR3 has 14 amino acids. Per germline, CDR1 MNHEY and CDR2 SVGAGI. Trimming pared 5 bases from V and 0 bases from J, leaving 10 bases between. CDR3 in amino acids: CASSPRTVNTEAFF. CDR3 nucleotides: TGTGCCAGCAGTCCCCGGACAGTGAACACTGAAGCTTTCTTT.

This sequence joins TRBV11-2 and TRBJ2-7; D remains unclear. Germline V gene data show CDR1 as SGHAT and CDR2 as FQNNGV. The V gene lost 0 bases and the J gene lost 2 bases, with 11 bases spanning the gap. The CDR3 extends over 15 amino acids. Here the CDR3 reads CASSLDRSRAYEQYF. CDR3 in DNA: TGTGCCAGCAGCTTAGATCGCTCGAGAGCCTACGAGCAGTACTTC.

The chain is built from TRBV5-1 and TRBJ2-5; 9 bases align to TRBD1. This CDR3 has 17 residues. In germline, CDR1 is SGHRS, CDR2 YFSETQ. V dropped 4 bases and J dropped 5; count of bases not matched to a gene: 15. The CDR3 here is CASSRQGVWVSVETQYF. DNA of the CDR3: TGCGCCAGCAGCCGACAGGGGGTCTGGGTGAGTGTCGAGACCCAGTACTTC.

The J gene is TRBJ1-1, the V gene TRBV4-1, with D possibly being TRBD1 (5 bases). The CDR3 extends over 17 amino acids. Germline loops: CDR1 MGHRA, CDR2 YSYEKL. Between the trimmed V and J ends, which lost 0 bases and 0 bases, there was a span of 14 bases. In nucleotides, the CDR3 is TGCGCCAGCAGCCAAGAAAGTTGGAGGGGCCTGAACACTGAAGCTTTCTTT. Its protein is CASSQESWRGLNTEAFF.

As DNA, the CDR3 is TGTGCCAGCAGCTTAAGCGGGTACAATGAGCAGTTCTTC. Its protein is CASSLSGYNEQFF. V gene TRBV7-3 combines with J gene TRBJ2-1; D is possibly TRBD2 (5 bases). The germline gives CDR1 SGHTA, CDR2 FQGTGA. This CDR3 contains 13 residues. Between the trimmed V and J ends, which lost 1 base and 4 bases, there was a span of 5 bases. Drawing the rest from reference TRBV7-3 and TRBJ2-1, the complete variable domain is GAGVSQTPSNKVTEKGKYVELRCDPISGHTALYWYRQSLGQGPEFLIYFQGTGAADDSGLPNDRFFAVRPEGSVSTLKIQRTERGDSAVYLCASSLSGYNEQFFGPGTRLTVL.

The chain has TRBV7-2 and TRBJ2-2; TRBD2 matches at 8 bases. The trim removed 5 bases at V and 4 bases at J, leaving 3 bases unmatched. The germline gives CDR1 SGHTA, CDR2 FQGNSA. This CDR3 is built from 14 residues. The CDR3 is CASSPSGGTGELFF. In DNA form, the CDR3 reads TGTGCCAGCAGCCCAAGCGGGGGCACCGGGGAGCTGTTTTTT.